Following are 16 T cell receptor beta chains from one sample sequenced in a study of human T cells and chemical hapten exposure. Regarding time point: pre-sensitization, week 0. Treatment reported: therapeutic diphenylcyclopropenone sensitization with weekly scalp DPC. From the RACE reads, TCRdb called clonotypes with MiXCR, one entry per CDR3 protein. The table lists under 45,000 distinct CDR3 sequences, about 10% of them singletons. This specimen consisted of whole blood, obtained in connection with sensitization to the hapten diphenylcyclopropenone (DPC). The receptor source for this set is a young man with alopecia areata. Some clones in this sample may be carry-over from other donors' samples.

This clonotype was observed many times. This chain uses TRBV10-2 with TRBJ2-3, with 10 bases fitting TRBD2. Unmatched junction bases numbered 8, after V lost 4 bases and J lost 4 bases. CDR1 is WSHSY and CDR2 is SAAADI in the germline V gene. The CDR3 is 16 residues long. Here the CDR3 reads CASSGFSGRLADTQYF. CDR3 nucleotides: TGCGCCAGCAGTGGTTTTAGCGGGAGGTTAGCAGATACGCAGTATTTT.

The rearrangement uses TRBV7-2 and TRBJ2-3, with D perhaps TRBD1 (5 bases). V lost 6 bases, J lost 10 bases, and 11 bases lay in between. The CDR3 loop spans 11 amino acids. Per the germline V gene, CDR1 is SGHTA and CDR2 is FQGNSA. CDR3 loop: CASSTGIAQYF. As DNA, the CDR3 is TGTGCCAGCAGTACAGGCATCGCGCAGTATTTT.

The genes are TRBV12-5 and TRBJ1-5, with TRBD1 identical over 8 bases. This CDR3 spans 16 amino acids. CDR1 is LGHNT and CDR2 is FRNRAP in the germline V gene. Trimming cost V 5 bases and J 0 bases; bases outside gene matches: 6. The CDR3 sequence is CASGPYQGASNQPQHF. CDR3 in DNA: TGTGCTAGTGGTCCGTACCAGGGGGCTAGCAATCAGCCCCAGCATTTT.

In this sample, this clonotype turned up many times. V usage is TRBV7-3 and J usage is TRBJ2-1; TRBD2 matches 7 bases. V was clipped by 2 bases and J by 1 base; unmatched bases: 8. Germline V gene lookup returns CDR1 SGHTA and CDR2 FQGTGA. This CDR3 spans 17 amino acids. The CDR3 reads CASSLGRGKGSYNEQFF. Written as DNA, the CDR3 is TGTGCCAGCAGCTTAGGGCGGGGGAAAGGATCCTACAATGAGCAGTTCTTC.

This clonotype was counted many times. CDR3 bases: TGTGCCAGCAGCTCGACAGGGGACTACGAGCAGTACTTC. It yields the protein CASSSTGDYEQYF. The chain joins TRBV7-6 to TRBJ2-7; TRBD1 matches at 8 bases. CDR1 and CDR2 (germline): SGHVS, FNYEAQ. V dropped 4 bases and J dropped 3; count of bases not matched to a gene: 2. This CDR3 is built from 13 residues.

The chain couples TRBV20-1 to TRBJ2-7; 10 bases map to TRBD2. This CDR3 comprises 13 residues. Unmatched junction bases numbered 8, after V lost 6 bases and J lost 6 bases. Germline lookup yields CDR1 DFQATT and CDR2 SNEGSKA (reference sequence). CDR3 protein: CSALLAGKFEQYF. DNA for the CDR3: TGCAGTGCATTACTAGCGGGGAAATTCGAGCAGTACTTC.

The chain uses TRBV19 and TRBJ1-5; no clear D gene. V was clipped by 5 bases and J by 2 bases, with 10 bases between them. Looked up from germline, CDR1 is LNHDA and CDR2 is SQIVND (reference sequence). The CDR3 consists of 14 residues. The CDR3 bases are TGTGCCAGTAGTCGGGTCCACGGCAATCAGCCCCAGCATTTT. This gives the protein CASSRVHGNQPQHF.

There are many counts of this clonotype. The gene calls are TRBV11-3 and TRBJ2-2; D remains ambiguous. Trimming took 0 bases from V and 6 from J, leaving 5 bases between them. The CDR3 totals 13 residues. Germline V lookup: CDR1 SGHNT, CDR2 YENEEA. CDR3 region: CASSLDLAGELFF. The CDR3 DNA reads TGTGCCAGCAGCTTAGATCTGGCCGGGGAGCTGTTTTTT. Variable domain in full (rest from reference TRBV11-3 and TRBJ2-2): EAGVVQSPRYKIIEKKQPVAFWCNPISGHNTLYWYLQNLGQGPELLIRYENEEAVDDSQLPKDRFSAERLKGVDSTLKIQPAELGDSAVYLCASSLDLAGELFFGEGSRLTVL.

In this sample, this clonotype turned up many times. The gene calls are TRBV11-2 and TRBJ2-1, with D possibly being TRBD2 (6 bases). The CDR3 spans 14 residues. V was clipped by 3 bases and J by 4 bases, with 10 bases between them. Germline lookup yields CDR1 SGHAT and CDR2 FQNNGV. The CDR3, as DNA: TGTGCCAGCAGCTTGGAGCGGGCGTACAATGAGCAGTTCTTC. This codes for CASSLERAYNEQFF.

There are many counts of this clonotype. The chain carries TRBV20-1 and TRBJ1-2; 11 bases fit TRBD1. Trimming cost V 6 bases and J 6 bases; bases outside gene matches: 6. Germline CDR1 DFQATT, CDR2 SNEGSKA (reference sequence). This CDR3 spans 13 amino acids. The CDR3 protein is CSARDRGKDGYTF. The CDR3 DNA reads TGCAGTGCCAGGGACAGGGGGAAGGATGGCTACACCTTC.

This clonotype showed up many times. The rearrangement joins TRBV7-2 to TRBJ2-7; 7 positions match TRBD2. The CDR3 loop spans 14 amino acids. Germline-derived CDR1 and CDR2 are SGHTA and FQGNSA. J lost 0 bases, V lost 5 bases, and 4 bases had no gene match. CDR3 nucleotides: TGTGCCAGCAGCACAGCGGGGAGCTCCTACGAGCAGTACTTC. Residues: CASSTAGSSYEQYF.

The rearrangement links TRBV12-3 or TRBV12-4 to TRBJ1-6, with D possibly TRBD1 on 5 matching bases. The V end was cut by 4 bases, the J end by 6 bases, with 10 bases between. This CDR3 has 14 residues. CDR3 nucleotide sequence: TGTGCCAGCAGTTCGGCAGGGCGTAATTCACCCCTCCACTTT. The encoded protein is CASSSAGRNSPLHF.

This clonotype came up a few times. V usage is TRBV19 and J usage is TRBJ2-1, with 10 nucleotides matching TRBD1. In germline, CDR1 is LNHDA, CDR2 SQIVND (reference sequence). The CDR3 contains 16 residues. V trimming: 4 bases; J trimming: 2 bases; junction bases outside the gene matches: 5. CDR3: CASSKRTGGTYNEQFF. The CDR3 coding sequence is TGTGCCAGTAGTAAACGGACAGGGGGGACCTACAATGAGCAGTTCTTC. The full variable domain, rest sourced from reference TRBV19 and TRBJ2-1, is DGGITQSPKYLFRKEGQNVTLSCEQNLNHDAMYWYRQDPGQGLRLIYYSQIVNDFQKGDIAEGYSVSREKKESFPLTVTSAQKNPTAFYLCASSKRTGGTYNEQFFGPGTRLTVL.

This clonotype was counted between two and nine times. The genes are TRBV5-1 and TRBJ2-3; D is possibly TRBD1 or TRBD2 (6 bases each). With 5 bases removed from V and 0 bases from J, the gap between germline ends came to 13 bases. The CDR3 has 15 residues. Per germline, CDR1 SGHRS and CDR2 YFSETQ. The CDR3 bases are TGCGCCAGCAGTACGGGGGCAGGAAGCACAGATACGCAGTATTTT. Its translation: CASSTGAGSTDTQYF. Full variable domain (rest looked up from reference TRBV5-1 and TRBJ2-3): KAGVTQTPRYLIKTRGQQVTLSCSPISGHRSVSWYQQTPGQGLQFLFEYFSETQRNKGNFPGRFSGRQFSNSRSEMNVSTLELGDSALYLCASSTGAGSTDTQYFGPGTRLTVL.

This rearrangement joins TRBV11-3 to TRBJ1-1; D remains ambiguous. CDR1 and CDR2 (germline): SGHNT, YENEEA. The CDR3 sequence is 12 residues long. Deletions cut 1 base from V and 4 bases from J, with 4 bases between. CDR3 nucleotides: TGTGCCAGCAGCTTAGTAGCCACTGAAGCTTTCTTT. This encodes CASSLVATEAFF.

With regard to this clonotype: Just one base apart from a much larger clone, this may be a read error. The gene calls are TRBV3-1 and TRBJ1-5; possibly TRBD1 for D (6 bases). V was trimmed by 4 bases and J by 9 bases, leaving 13 bases between them. CDR1 and CDR2 from the germline V gene are LGHDT and YNNKEL (reference sequence). This CDR3 region has 13 residues. CDR3 amino acids: CASSLQGYRPQHF. The CDR3 DNA is TGTGCCAGCAGCCTACAGGGTTATCGGCCCCAGCATTTT.